This TCR beta chain was obtained from a study of molecular identifiers for immune sequencing clone quantification. About the research overall: Five aliquots were made in replicates from the RNA of about 20,000 or 100,000 naive CD8 cells, and four were sequenced.

Previously published methods and listed TCR primers were used for the bulk TCR libraries. From the PCR reads, TCRdb called clonotypes with MiXCR, one entry per CDR3 protein. The repertoire holds tens of thousands of distinct CDR3 sequences, with approximately 23% as singletons. The germline V gene has CDR1 MDHEN and CDR2 SYDVKM. Trimming at V came to 2 bases and at J to 6 bases, leaving 7 bases not matched to a gene. The CDR3 runs 16 residues. General observations from the study: Over 99% of effector molecules, but under 1% in naive cells, were held by clones with more than 20 RNA copies.

This clonotype has ten or more counts. The antigen remains unidentified. The chain has TRBV28 and TRBJ2-4, with 10 bases fitting TRBD2. Sequencing was performed on naive CD8+ T cells from blood, with Jurkat cell RNA spiked in. Stated subset: FACS-sorted CD8+CD4-CCR7+CD45RA+ naive T cells. The TCR was taken from a human donor in good health. Some libraries in this study had Jurkat cell RNA spiked in. DNA for the CDR3: TGTGCCAGCAGTTTACCCCGGACTAGCGGCTTAAACATTCAGTACTTC. Residues: CASSLPRTSGLNIQYF.